The entry below gives a single TCR beta chain sequence along with its context. This clonotype has ten or more counts. The antigen it binds to is not known. There are no base qualities to consult, and no much larger clone falls within one base. For repertoire sequencing, the TCR beta CDR3 regions were amplified from RNA transcripts. The first round of RT-PCR was done with HTBI primers and the Qiagen OneStep RT-PCR kit, and was followed by a second round of multiplex PCR, then size selection and purification. Sequencing of the libraries was carried out on an Illumina HiSeq2000 in paired-end mode with 100 bp reads. The study's processing was this. SOAPnuke was used to process the reads, throwing out any read that had adapters, had uncalled bases, had a mean Phred below 15, or lacked an exact constant-primer or identifier match. High-quality paired reads were merged with COPE v1.2.5. Each unique nucleotide sequence was treated as a clonotype, and MiTCR v1.1 was used to align the clonotypes to the IMGT TRB V, D and J references. Analysis was restricted to V-J combinations with a frequency above 0.0001, which covered about 99% of repertoires. For each V-J combination, a TCR clonal expansion and chaos score was defined as F50 clonal expansion divided by the chaos observed in the TCRdist matrix. Welch's t-statistics and random forest were used to reduce the features to about 12 V-J combinations, which were then used as input to a naive Bayes classifier. The Morisita-Horn index was used to measure how similar the thyroid and blood repertoires were. TCRdb trimmed the raw reads at Q25, called clones with MiXCR and kept productive beta chains. Records with the same CDR3 protein are collapsed into one entry carrying the most frequent genes and DNA. TCRdb's processing, not the study's, gives the V and J calls here. The sample table shows 500,000 to 600,000 distinct CDR3 sequences, and approximately 35% are seen once. The ten top clones hold less than 4.5% of the sample.

The hyperthyroidism patients were 18 to 65 years old and newly diagnosed, with a disease duration of less than 2 months. Patients with other autoimmune diseases, uncontrolled infections, pregnancy or lactation were excluded from the study. Clinical symptoms, serum thyroxine, TRAb, thyroid ultrasound and orbital computed tomography formed the basis of the diagnosis. Total RNA was extracted with Trizol reagent and quality-checked on an Agilent 2100 Bioanalyzer. This record belongs to a study of Graves' ophthalmopathy and Graves' hyperthyroidism (dated by TCRdb to the late 2010s). Study-wide context: Stable hyperthyroidism was defined as no progression to ophthalmopathy within 18 months of follow-up. Following sample collection, hyperthyroidism patients were given methimazole at a starting dose of 30 mg daily, and ophthalmopathy patients were given high-dose intravenous methylprednisolone. The study used signatures of the TCR beta repertoire to tell Graves' ophthalmopathy apart from Graves' hyperthyroidism and to predict which patients would progress to ophthalmopathy. An independent validation cohort was composed of 18 hyperthyroidism patients and about 17 patients who later progressed from hyperthyroidism to ophthalmopathy. In total, some 140 blood samples were TCR-sequenced: some 43 ophthalmopathy, 75 hyperthyroidism and approximately 17 hyperthyroidism-to-ophthalmopathy patients. In roughly six hyperthyroidism patients, the T-cell repertoires found in thyroid tissue were compared with those found in blood. To explore V-J signatures that separate ophthalmopathy from hyperthyroidism, a discovery set of 95 to 100 patients was enrolled, consisting of about 41 with ophthalmopathy and approximately 60 with stable hyperthyroidism. What the work shows at the level of the full study, not this receptor alone: No statistical method was used to set the sample size in advance, and the investigators knew which group each participant was assigned to. In cross-validation, the 13-signature model distinguished ophthalmopathy from stable hyperthyroidism with about 90% sensitivity and about 81% specificity, and in the test set the corresponding values were around 78% and 73%. Most expanded thyroid clonotypes with a frequency above 0.001 also appeared in blood, which suggests that blood repertoires may reflect the immune response in the thyroid. In validation, the model predicted ophthalmopathy progression with about 64% sensitivity and 72.22% specificity; fewer than 15 predicted patients were CT-confirmed with GO in a median of approximately 6.5 months.

The CDR3 sequence holds 20 residues, the cysteine and phenylalanine included. Of all the DNA, just the CDR3 is kept, 60 bases in frame from base 1. After removal of 1 base from V and 4 bases from J, the junction retains 14 bases not matched to a gene. Reading the germline V gene gives CDR1 KGHDR and CDR2 SFDVKD. The material sequenced was peripheral blood or thyroid tissue (not recorded which). The sequence was collected from an adult man with Graves' hyperthyroidism. The sequence is built from TRBV24-1 and TRBJ2-2; TRBD2 lines up with 10 middle nucleotides. The CDR3 protein: CATSDFGDRRTSGLTGELFF. The DNA sequence is given as TGTGCCACCAGTGATTTCGGAGATAGAAGGACTAGCGGCCTCACCGGGGAGCTGTTTTTT.